This TCR beta chain was retrieved from a study of cytomegalovirus exposure and HLA in healthy donors. 13 Jbeta primers and 60 Vbeta primers were used for the PCR. Under the authors' procedure: Later reanalysis found 60 million to 90 million unique TCR beta chains, about 11 million of them shared. Sequencing was performed with immunoSEQ multiplex PCR; in TCRdb, only in-frame clones are kept and a portion is missing. V, J and clone size reflect that table, while D and trimming were determined from the DNA. The data show around 130,000 clones, with roughly four fifths seen just once and 1.5% to 2% held by the top ten. From germline, CDR1 is SGHAT and CDR2 FQNNGV. The CDR3 loop spans 13 amino acids. V was pared by 2 bases and J by 5 bases, with 6 bases between.

This clonotype was obtained from a middle-aged man in good health and CMV-seronegative. The V call is TRBV11-2, the J call TRBJ2-2; D gene unclear. Sequences were obtained from PBMCs. The CDR3 DNA is TGTGCCAGCAGCTTAACTGGTACCGGGGAGCTGTTTTTT. Amino acid sequence: CASSLTGTGELFF.